The rows below give T cell receptor beta chains drawn from one sample of a study of blood T cell repertoires in COVID-19. Generated by immunoSEQ multiplex PCR, the TCRdb table keeps only in-frame clones and is missing some. The data show about 300,000 clones, with roughly 90% seen just once and about 2% held by the top ten. The specimen sequenced was peripheral blood. The receptors derive from a woman aged 25-40 years with COVID-19, enrolled during active disease. Each CDR3 is given with its conserved first and last residue. The order of the fields is clone size, V gene, D gene, J gene, CDR3 protein, CDR3 DNA. The D gene is left open where the match is weak. Clone size is given for some rows only: seen once, a few or many times, or a class if the clone is expanded.

clone_size: few
v_call: TRBV3-1/TRBV3-2
d_call: TRBD1
j_call: TRBJ1-1
cdr3_aa: CASSKGQGSASLNTEAFF
cdr3_nt: TGTGCCAGCAGCAAAGGACAGGGATCAGCCTCCCTGAACACTGAAGCTTTCTTT

clone_size: -
v_call: TRBV19
d_call: -
j_call: TRBJ1-1
cdr3_aa: CASSIGRAPEAFF
cdr3_nt: TGTGCCAGTAGTATTGGCAGGGCTCCTGAAGCTTTCTTT

clone_size: -
v_call: TRBV14
d_call: -
j_call: TRBJ1-1
cdr3_aa: CASTWLGGTEAFF
cdr3_nt: TGTGCCAGCACCTGGTTGGGGGGAACTGAAGCTTTCTTT

clone_size: -
v_call: TRBV14
d_call: -
j_call: TRBJ2-7
cdr3_aa: CASSQAPGFPSYEQYF
cdr3_nt: TGTGCCAGCAGCCAAGCCCCAGGGTTTCCCTCCTACGAGCAGTACTTC

clone_size: -
v_call: TRBV6-2/TRBV6-3
d_call: -
j_call: TRBJ2-6
cdr3_aa: CASSKDSSAPNVLTF
cdr3_nt: TGTGCCAGCAGTAAAGACAGCTCCGCACCTAACGTCCTGACTTTC

clone_size: -
v_call: TRBV5-1
d_call: -
j_call: TRBJ1-5
cdr3_aa: CASSQDTGGQPQHF
cdr3_nt: TGCGCCAGCAGCCAAGACACGGGCGGGCAGCCCCAGCATTTT

clone_size: few
v_call: TRBV7-2
d_call: -
j_call: TRBJ2-1
cdr3_aa: CASSPQPQGHSYNEQFF
cdr3_nt: TGTGCCAGCAGCCCACAGCCACAGGGTCACTCCTACAATGAGCAGTTCTTC

clone_size: -
v_call: TRBV4-1
d_call: -
j_call: TRBJ1-2
cdr3_aa: CASSQAQGDYGYTF
cdr3_nt: TGCGCCAGCAGCCAAGCACAGGGTGACTATGGCTACACCTTC

clone_size: few
v_call: TRBV9
d_call: TRBD2
j_call: TRBJ2-1
cdr3_aa: CASSAGGLSEQFF
cdr3_nt: TGTGCCAGCAGCGCGGGGGGGCTTTCTGAGCAGTTCTTC

clone_size: -
v_call: TRBV24-1
d_call: -
j_call: TRBJ2-5
cdr3_aa: CATSDPRGAGETQYF
cdr3_nt: TGTGCCACCAGTGATCCCCGGGGGGCGGGGGAGACCCAGTACTTC

clone_size: -
v_call: TRBV3-1/TRBV3-2
d_call: TRBD1
j_call: TRBJ2-2
cdr3_aa: CASSQGTGNTGELFF
cdr3_nt: TGTGCCAGCAGCCAAGGGACAGGGAACACCGGGGAGCTGTTTTTT

clone_size: -
v_call: TRBV6-4
d_call: TRBD2
j_call: TRBJ2-1
cdr3_aa: CASSETGTSGYNEQFF
cdr3_nt: TGTGCCAGCAGTGAGACCGGGACTAGCGGTTACAATGAGCAGTTCTTC

clone_size: -
v_call: TRBV4-2
d_call: TRBD1
j_call: TRBJ1-1
cdr3_aa: CASSHVPGQGARNTEAFF
cdr3_nt: TGTGCCAGCAGCCACGTCCCGGGACAGGGGGCTAGGAACACTGAAGCTTTCTTT

clone_size: -
v_call: TRBV7-8
d_call: -
j_call: TRBJ1-3
cdr3_aa: CASSFGGAGANTIYF
cdr3_nt: TGTGCCAGCAGCTTCGGAGGGGCTGGGGCAAACACCATATATTTT

clone_size: -
v_call: TRBV27
d_call: -
j_call: TRBJ1-6
cdr3_aa: CASSNYGSSYNSPLHF
cdr3_nt: TGTGCCAGCAGTAACTACGGAAGCTCCTATAATTCACCCCTCCACTTT

clone_size: once
v_call: TRBV9
d_call: TRBD2
j_call: TRBJ2-3
cdr3_aa: CASSATSGGPDTQYF
cdr3_nt: TGTGCCAGCAGTGCGACTAGCGGGGGGCCAGATACGCAGTATTTT

clone_size: -
v_call: TRBV9
d_call: -
j_call: TRBJ2-1
cdr3_aa: CASSAHGNEQFF
cdr3_nt: TGTGCCAGCAGCGCACACGGGAATGAGCAGTTCTTC

clone_size: -
v_call: TRBV12-5
d_call: TRBD2
j_call: TRBJ2-3
cdr3_aa: CASALISGGHLTQYF
cdr3_nt: TGTGCTAGTGCCCTGATCTCGGGGGGGCATCTGACGCAGTATTTT

clone_size: -
v_call: TRBV5-6
d_call: -
j_call: TRBJ2-2
cdr3_aa: CASSSPTVNTGELFF
cdr3_nt: TGTGCCAGCAGCTCCCCGACAGTGAACACCGGGGAGCTGTTTTTT

clone_size: -
v_call: TRBV6-2/TRBV6-3
d_call: -
j_call: TRBJ2-5
cdr3_aa: CASSYRGQQGQETQYF
cdr3_nt: TGTGCCAGCAGTTACCGCGGGCAGCAAGGCCAAGAGACCCAGTACTTC

clone_size: -
v_call: TRBV5-1
d_call: TRBD2
j_call: TRBJ2-5
cdr3_aa: CASRASGARTQYF
cdr3_nt: TGCGCCAGCAGGGCTAGCGGGGCCCGGACCCAGTACTTC

clone_size: -
v_call: TRBV19
d_call: -
j_call: TRBJ1-2
cdr3_aa: CASRWGLNYGYTF
cdr3_nt: TGTGCCAGTAGATGGGGACTGAACTATGGCTACACCTTC

clone_size: few
v_call: TRBV2
d_call: TRBD1
j_call: TRBJ1-2
cdr3_aa: CASSAGQFFYYGYTF
cdr3_nt: TGTGCCAGCAGTGCGGGACAGTTCTTCTACTATGGCTACACCTTC

clone_size: -
v_call: TRBV7-2
d_call: -
j_call: TRBJ1-6
cdr3_aa: CASSLVQSPLHF
cdr3_nt: TGTGCCAGCAGCTTAGTACAATCACCCCTCCACTTT

clone_size: once
v_call: TRBV2
d_call: -
j_call: TRBJ2-5
cdr3_aa: CASREEREETQYF
cdr3_nt: TGTGCCAGTAGGGAGGAGCGAGAAGAGACCCAGTACTTC

clone_size: -
v_call: TRBV7-2
d_call: -
j_call: TRBJ1-1
cdr3_aa: CASTLHKQLNTEAFF
cdr3_nt: TGTGCCAGCACCTTACATAAACAGCTGAACACTGAAGCTTTCTTT

clone_size: once
v_call: TRBV18
d_call: TRBD1
j_call: TRBJ2-7
cdr3_aa: CASSPGQPDEQYF
cdr3_nt: TGTGCCAGCTCACCGGGACAGCCAGACGAGCAGTACTTC

clone_size: -
v_call: TRBV11-3
d_call: TRBD1
j_call: TRBJ1-6
cdr3_aa: CALGDRANSPLHF
cdr3_nt: TGTGCCTTGGGGGACAGGGCTAATTCACCCCTCCACTTT

clone_size: once
v_call: TRBV5-1
d_call: -
j_call: TRBJ2-1
cdr3_aa: CASSPTALSSYNEQFF
cdr3_nt: TGCGCCAGCAGCCCGACTGCCCTGAGCTCCTACAATGAGCAGTTCTTC

clone_size: -
v_call: TRBV27
d_call: TRBD2
j_call: TRBJ2-5
cdr3_aa: CASSLLAPWTSGETQYF
cdr3_nt: TGTGCCAGCAGTTTGCTGGCGCCATGGACTAGCGGAGAGACCCAGTACTTC

clone_size: -
v_call: TRBV10-3
d_call: -
j_call: TRBJ2-7
cdr3_aa: CAISPDSFGYEQYF
cdr3_nt: TGTGCCATCAGCCCTGACAGTTTTGGGTACGAGCAGTACTTC

clone_size: once
v_call: TRBV7-2
d_call: -
j_call: TRBJ1-6
cdr3_aa: CASSLQQNNSPLHF
cdr3_nt: TGTGCCAGCAGCTTACAACAGAATAATTCACCCCTCCACTTT